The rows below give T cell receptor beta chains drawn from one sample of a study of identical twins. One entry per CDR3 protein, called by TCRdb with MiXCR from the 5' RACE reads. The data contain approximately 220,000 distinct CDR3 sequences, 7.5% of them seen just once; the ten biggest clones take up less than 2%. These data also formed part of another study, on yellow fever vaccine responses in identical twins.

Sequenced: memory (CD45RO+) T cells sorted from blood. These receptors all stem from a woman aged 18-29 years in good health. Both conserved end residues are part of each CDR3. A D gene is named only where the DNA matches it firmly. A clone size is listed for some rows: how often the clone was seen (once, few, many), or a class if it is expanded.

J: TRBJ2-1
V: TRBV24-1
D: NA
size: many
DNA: TGTGCCACCAGTGATTTGAACTCCCTTCAGTTCTTC
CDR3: CATSDLNSLQFF

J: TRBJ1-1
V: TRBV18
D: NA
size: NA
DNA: TGTGCCAGCTCACCATACGATGCAGGGAACACTGAAGCTTTCTTT
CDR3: CASSPYDAGNTEAFF

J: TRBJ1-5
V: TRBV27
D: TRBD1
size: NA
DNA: TGTGCCAGCAGTCCCGCGACAGGGGGGGGGAGTCAGCCCCAGCATTTT
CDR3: CASSPATGGGSQPQHF

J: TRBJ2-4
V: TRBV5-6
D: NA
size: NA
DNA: TGTGCCAGCAGCTTCATTAGCCAGGGGGCCAAAAACATTCAGTACTTC
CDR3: CASSFISQGAKNIQYF

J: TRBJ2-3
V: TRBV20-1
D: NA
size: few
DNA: TGCAGTGCTAGTTTGGCCCTACGGAGGACAGATACGCAGTATTTT
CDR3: CSASLALRRTDTQYF

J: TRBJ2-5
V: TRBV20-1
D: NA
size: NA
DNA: TGCAGTGCTCCTCCGCCGGGATCTTCGAAGAAGACCCAGTACTTC
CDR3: CSAPPPGSSKKTQYF

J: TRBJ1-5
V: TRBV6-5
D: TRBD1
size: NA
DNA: TGTGCCAGCAGTTACCTGGACAGGAGTCCCCAGCCCCAGCATTTT
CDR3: CASSYLDRSPQPQHF

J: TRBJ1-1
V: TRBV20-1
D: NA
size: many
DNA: TGCAGTGGGGAGAAGAACGTGGACACTGAAGCTTTCTTT
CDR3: CSGEKNVDTEAFF

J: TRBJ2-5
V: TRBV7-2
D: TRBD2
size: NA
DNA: TGTGCCAGCAGCTTCTTAAGCGGGGGGCCGGGACGGGCCCAGTACTTC
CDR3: CASSFLSGGPGRAQYF

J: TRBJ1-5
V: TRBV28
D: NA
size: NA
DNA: TGTGCCAGCAGTGGGGAGGGCGAGAAGCATTTT
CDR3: CASSGEGEKHF

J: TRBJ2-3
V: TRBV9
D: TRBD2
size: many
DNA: TGTGCCAGCAGCGATCTAGCGGGGGGAATAGATACGCAGTATTTT
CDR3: CASSDLAGGIDTQYF

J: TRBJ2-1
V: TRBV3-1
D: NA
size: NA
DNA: TGTGCCAGCAGCCAGGACCGACCTCTCAATGAGCAGTTCTTC
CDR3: CASSQDRPLNEQFF

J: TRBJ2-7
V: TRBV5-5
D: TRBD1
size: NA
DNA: TGTGCCAGCGTACCCGGGACAGGGTCGACCTACGAGCAGTACTTC
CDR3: CASVPGTGSTYEQYF

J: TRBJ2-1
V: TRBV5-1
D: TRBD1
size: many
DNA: TGCGCCAGCAGTCAAGGACAGGTTGATGAGCAGTTCTTC
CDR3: CASSQGQVDEQFF

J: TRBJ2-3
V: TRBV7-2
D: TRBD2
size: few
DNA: TGTGCCAGCAGCCTGGCTCGGACGGGGGGGGCAGATACGCAGTATTTT
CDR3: CASSLARTGGADTQYF

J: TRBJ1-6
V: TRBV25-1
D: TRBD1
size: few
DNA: TGTGCCAGCAGTGGGAATCGACAGGGCCCGCAGCTCCTCCACTTT
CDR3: CASSGNRQGPQLLHF

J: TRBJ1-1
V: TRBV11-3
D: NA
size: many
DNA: TGTGCCAGCAGCTCACGTAGAGGGGCTGAAGCTTTCTTT
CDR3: CASSSRRGAEAFF

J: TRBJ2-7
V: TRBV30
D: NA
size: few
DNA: TGTGCCTGGAGTTTTTTAAACGAGCAGTACTTC
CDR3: CAWSFLNEQYF

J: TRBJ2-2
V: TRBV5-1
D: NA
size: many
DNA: TGCGCCAGCAGCTTGTGGGCTAGGACGAACACCGGGGAGCTGTTTTTT
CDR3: CASSLWARTNTGELFF

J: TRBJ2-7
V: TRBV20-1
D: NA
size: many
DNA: TGCAGTGCTAGGGATACTAGTCTCGAGCAGTACTTC
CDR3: CSARDTSLEQYF

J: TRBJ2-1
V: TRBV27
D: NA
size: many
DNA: TGTGCCAGCAGTTTAACGCCGAGGTCCCAAATTCAACCCTACAATGAGCAGTTCTTC
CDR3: CASSLTPRSQIQPYNEQFF

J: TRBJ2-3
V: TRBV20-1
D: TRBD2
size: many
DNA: TGCAGTGCTAGAGATGGAAGCGGGAGGCTAAATACGCAGTATTTT
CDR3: CSARDGSGRLNTQYF

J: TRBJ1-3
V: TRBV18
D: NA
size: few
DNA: TGTGCCAGCTCACCGGGGAAACTTGGAAACACCATATATTTT
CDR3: CASSPGKLGNTIYF

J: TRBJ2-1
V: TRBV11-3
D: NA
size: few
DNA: TGTGCCAGCAGCGCCGACGAATTGGGTGAGCAGTTCTTC
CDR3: CASSADELGEQFF

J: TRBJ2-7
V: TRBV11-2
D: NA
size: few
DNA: TGTGCCAGCAGCTCTTACGGATTGACAGTGCACTTCACCTACGAGCAGTACTTC
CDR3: CASSSYGLTVHFTYEQYF

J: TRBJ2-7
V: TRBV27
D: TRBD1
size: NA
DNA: TGTGCCAGCAGCTTAAAGGGGGACAGGATCTACGAGCAGTACTTC
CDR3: CASSLKGDRIYEQYF

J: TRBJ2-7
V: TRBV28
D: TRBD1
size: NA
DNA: TGTGCCAGCAGTTATCCGGGACAGGGGTTGCAGCAGTACTTC
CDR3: CASSYPGQGLQQYF

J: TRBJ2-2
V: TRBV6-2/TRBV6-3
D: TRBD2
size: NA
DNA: TGTGCCAGCAGTTGGGGACTAGCGGGAGAAACCGGGGAGCTGTTTTTT
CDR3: CASSWGLAGETGELFF

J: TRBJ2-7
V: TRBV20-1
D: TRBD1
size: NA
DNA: TGCAGTGGGCTCCGCGCACAGGGGATTCACGAGCAGTACTTC
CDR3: CSGLRAQGIHEQYF

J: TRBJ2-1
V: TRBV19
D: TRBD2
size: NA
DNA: TGTGCCAGTAGTAGCCCGGGACTAGCGGGAGGCCTCTTC
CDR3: CASSSPGLAGGLF

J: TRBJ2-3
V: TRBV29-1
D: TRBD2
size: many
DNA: TGCAGCGTAAAGCGGGAGAGGGTGTCCACTGATACGCAGTATTTT
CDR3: CSVKRERVSTDTQYF

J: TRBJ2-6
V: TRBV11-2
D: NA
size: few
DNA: TGTGCCAGCAGCCCAATTCATCCGGGGACATCTGGGGCCAACGTCCTGACTTTC
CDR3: CASSPIHPGTSGANVLTF

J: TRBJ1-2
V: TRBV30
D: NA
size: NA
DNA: TGTGCCTGGAGTGGTCGGGGCCAAGCCACCTTC
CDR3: CAWSGRGQATF

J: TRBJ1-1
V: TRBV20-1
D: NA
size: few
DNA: TGCAGTGCTAGAGCCCTAGTGGGGGGGCCTGAAGCTTTCTTT
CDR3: CSARALVGGPEAFF

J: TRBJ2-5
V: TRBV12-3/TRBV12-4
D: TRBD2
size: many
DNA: TGTGCCAGCAGCCCGCGGGGGGAAGAGACCCAGTACTTC
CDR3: CASSPRGEETQYF

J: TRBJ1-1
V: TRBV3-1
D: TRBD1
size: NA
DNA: TGTGCCAGCAGCCGGAACCCGGGACAGGGTACTGAAGCTTTCTTT
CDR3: CASSRNPGQGTEAFF

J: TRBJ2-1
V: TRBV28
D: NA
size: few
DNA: TGTGCCAGCATCATACAGGGAAGCTCCTACAATGAGCAGTTCTTC
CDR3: CASIIQGSSYNEQFF

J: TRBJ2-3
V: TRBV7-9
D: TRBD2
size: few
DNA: TGTGCCAGCAGTCTCACTAGCGGGGGCGTAGGAGCAGATACGCAGTATTTT
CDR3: CASSLTSGGVGADTQYF

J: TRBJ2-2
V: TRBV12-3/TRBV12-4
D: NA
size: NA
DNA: TGTGCCAGCAATAGTCTAGGGGGGGTTAACACCGGGGAGCTGTTTTTT
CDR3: CASNSLGGVNTGELFF

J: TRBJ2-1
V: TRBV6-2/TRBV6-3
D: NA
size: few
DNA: TGTGCCAGGGGCCCTGGGCGCATCAATGAGCAGTTCTTC
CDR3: CARGPGRINEQFF

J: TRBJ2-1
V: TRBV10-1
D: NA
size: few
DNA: TGCGCCAGCAGTGATCGGGAGGAGCAGTTCTTC
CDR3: CASSDREEQFF

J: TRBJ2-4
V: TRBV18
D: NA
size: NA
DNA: TGTGCCAGCTCACCTTACGAGGTAGCCAAAAACATTCAGTACTTC
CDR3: CASSPYEVAKNIQYF

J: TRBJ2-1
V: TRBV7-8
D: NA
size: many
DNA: TGTGCCAGCAGCTTAGCGGAGATCCACAATGAGCAGTTCTTC
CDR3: CASSLAEIHNEQFF

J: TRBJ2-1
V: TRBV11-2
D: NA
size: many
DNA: TGTGCCAGCAGCCTTCGGGACTCCTCCTACAATGAGCAGTTCTTC
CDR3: CASSLRDSSYNEQFF

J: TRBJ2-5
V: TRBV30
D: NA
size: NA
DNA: TGTGCCTGGAGTGTTACCAGGGGCTTCCAAGAGACCCAGTACTTC
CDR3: CAWSVTRGFQETQYF

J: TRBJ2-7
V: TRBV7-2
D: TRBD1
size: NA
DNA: TGTGCCAGCAGCTTGTATGTAGTGACAGGGGACACCTACGAGCAGTACTTC
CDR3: CASSLYVVTGDTYEQYF

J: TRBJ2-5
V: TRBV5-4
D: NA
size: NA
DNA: TGTGCCAGCAGCTTGAGTCAACAGGAGATCTTC
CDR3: CASSLSQQEIF

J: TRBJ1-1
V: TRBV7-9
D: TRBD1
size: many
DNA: TGTGCCAGCAGCCGACAGGGTGGAAACACTGAAGCTTTCTTT
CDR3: CASSRQGGNTEAFF

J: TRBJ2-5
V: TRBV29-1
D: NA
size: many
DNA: TGCAGCGTTGTGCAGGGAGGCGGGGAGACCCAGTACTTC
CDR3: CSVVQGGGETQYF

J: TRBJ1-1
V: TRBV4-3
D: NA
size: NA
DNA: TGCGCCAGCAGCCAAGAGGGGCCGGGGAACACTGAAGCTTTCTTT
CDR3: CASSQEGPGNTEAFF

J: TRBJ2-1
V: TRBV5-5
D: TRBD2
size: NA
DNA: TGTGCCAGCAGCAAAACCGGGACTAGCGGAAGCTCCTACAATGAGCAGTTCTTC
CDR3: CASSKTGTSGSSYNEQFF

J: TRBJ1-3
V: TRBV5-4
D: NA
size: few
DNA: TGTGCCAGCAGCACCACGCCAGGAAACACCATATATTTT
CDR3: CASSTTPGNTIYF

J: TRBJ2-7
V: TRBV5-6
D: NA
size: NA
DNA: TGTGCCAGCAGCTTGGTTCGCGATGAGCAGTACTTC
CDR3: CASSLVRDEQYF

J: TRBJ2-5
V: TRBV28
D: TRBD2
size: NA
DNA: TGTGCCAGCAGTTTCTTCGGGGGGGAGGGGACCCAGTACTTC
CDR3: CASSFFGGEGTQYF

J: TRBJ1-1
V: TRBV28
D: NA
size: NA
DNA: TGTGCCAGCACCCAGGGGAACACTGAAGCTTTCTTT
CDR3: CASTQGNTEAFF

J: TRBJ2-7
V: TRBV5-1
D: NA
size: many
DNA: TGCGCCAGCAGGACCGGACAGATCGACGAGCAGTACTTC
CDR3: CASRTGQIDEQYF

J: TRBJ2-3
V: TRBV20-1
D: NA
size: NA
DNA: TGCAGTGCTAGATTGACTGACCGCACAGATACGCAGTATTTT
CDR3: CSARLTDRTDTQYF

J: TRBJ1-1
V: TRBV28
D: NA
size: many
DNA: TGTGCCAGCAGTTTGGCAGGGTCTGAAGCTTTCTTT
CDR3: CASSLAGSEAFF

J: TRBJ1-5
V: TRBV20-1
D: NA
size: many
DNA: TGCAGTGCTAGTAGGACCGGGTTAACCGATCAGCCCCAGCATTTT
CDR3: CSASRTGLTDQPQHF